This T cell receptor (beta chain) emerged from a study of Ad26.COV2.S vaccination and SARS-CoV-2 variants. Method: immunoSEQ multiplex PCR; TCRdb's copy keeps in-frame clones and lacks some. This sample has 300,000 to 350,000 clones, with 75% to 90% found just once. Treatment defined: around 19 received Ad26.COV2.S at low or high dose, single or two shots; roughly 5 received placebo; per-sample allocation not given. Sampling occurred on day 63 after the first vaccine or placebo injection. The germline V gene encodes CDR1 SGHRS and CDR2 YFSETQ. J gave up 1 base and V 4 bases, and 10 bases lay outside the gene matches. The CDR3 is made up of 16 amino acids.

Specimen: peripheral blood, collected in a trial of Ad26.COV2.S vaccine versus placebo. The TCR originated in a person aged 18 to 65 who received the Ad26.COV2.S COVID-19 vaccine or a placebo. This sequence joins TRBV5-1 and TRBJ1-1; 7 bases fit TRBD1. The CDR3 loop reads CASSPGDSSANTEAFF. The CDR3 DNA follows: TGCGCCAGCAGCCCCGGGGACAGCTCGGCGAACACTGAAGCTTTCTTT.